This TCR beta chain was sequenced in a study of blood T cell repertoires in COVID-19. Study-wide background: Researchers got acute and convalescent COVID-19 samples from the United States, Italy and Spain. T cells, B-cell-depleted T cells, or PBMCs supplied cDNA or gDNA.

Germline V lookup: CDR1 SGHVS, CDR2 FQNEAQ. The CDR3 runs 17 residues. Trimming removed 0 bases at V and 3 bases at J, with 16 bases between. Authors' methods: Estimation of nucleated cell counts relied on the amplification of reference gene primers. Produced via immunoSEQ multiplex PCR; TCRdb's table is partial and in-frame only. For V, J and clone size, that table is used; D and trimming come from the DNA. The sample yields around 700,000 clones, approximately 90% seen once. The clonotype comes from a woman aged 18 to 35 with acute or convalescent COVID-19. Sequenced material: peripheral blood. V and J are TRBV7-8 and TRBJ2-3; D is perhaps TRBD1 (7 bases). The DNA of the CDR3 is TGTGCCAGCAGCTTAGCGAACAGGGCAGGGGGGACAGATACGCAGTATTTT. As protein: CASSLANRAGGTDTQYF.